This T cell receptor beta chain was sequenced in a study of shared clonotypes between healthy human individuals. Study information: Donors had three CD4 naive, three CD4 memory, two CD8 naive and one CD8 memory plate apiece. Study conclusions and caveats: Clonotype sharing among donors, it was expected, would be affected by sequencing depth.

Turning to this clone: Its antigen is as yet unknown.

This CDR3 comprises 13 residues. V was cut by 5 bases and J by 0 bases, with 8 bases left in between. Germline V gene sequence: CDR1 SQVTM, CDR2 ANQGSEA. The data were produced by immunoSEQ multiplex PCR, yet TCRdb's version contains in-frame clones alone and is incomplete. The sample includes about 960,000 clones, 70% to 85% seen only once; the top ten take about 1.5%. This receptor was obtained from a man aged 18 to 29 in good health. Sequencing was performed on memory CD4+ T cells sorted from blood. The subset here: CD45RA-negative fraction. This chain uses TRBV29-1 with TRBJ1-5; D unclear. The CDR3 sequence: CSVNRHSNQPQHF. The CDR3 DNA sequence: TGCAGCGTTAACCGACATAGCAATCAGCCCCAGCATTTT. The full variable domain, its missing parts supplied by reference TRBV29-1 and TRBJ1-5, is SAVISQKPSRDICQRGTSLTIQCQVDSQVTMMFWYRQQPGQSLTLIATANQGSEATYESGFVIDKFPISRPNLTFSTLTVSNMSPEDSSIYLCSVNRHSNQPQHFGDGTRLSIL.